This T cell receptor beta chain was captured in a study of OX40 agonist ivuxolimab in advanced cancers. About the study as a whole: Ivuxolimab, which targeted the costimulatory receptor OX40 (CD134), was an agonistic, fully human IgG2 monoclonal antibody. Intravenous ivuxolimab was administered to patients every 2 weeks at six dose levels: 0.01, 0.1, 0.3, 1.5, 3 and 10 mg/kg. Of the roughly 53 patients in dose escalation, some 20 had hepatocellular carcinoma, about 15 had melanoma, 9 had renal cell carcinoma and 9 had head and neck cancer. In the dose-escalation cohort, nearly 85% of patients were male, and the mean age was roughly 60 years with a range of 23 to 79. Patients were allowed to have had prior anti-PD-1, anti-PD-L1 or anti-CTLA-4 therapy, and 40% of the dose-escalation patients had previously received checkpoint inhibitors. Three dose-escalation patients achieved partial responses, one with hepatocellular carcinoma and two with cutaneous melanoma. Peripheral TCRbeta sequencing aimed to test whether ivuxolimab altered TCR sequence diversity and caused clonal T-cell expansion. The paper describes the monotherapy dose-escalation part (N ≈ 52 patients) of the phase I trial of ivuxolimab. Points the paper makes about the study in general: Low levels of normalized T-cell clonal expansion were also seen in some patients who did not respond. In the 0.1-3.0 mg/kg groups, partial responders had among the lowest normalized peripheral clonal expansion, particularly in CD8+ T cells. After ivuxolimab, more expanded clones were found on average in CD8+ T cells than in CD4+ T cells. At doses of 0.1 to 3.0 mg/kg, clonal expansion of both CD4+ and CD8+ blood T cells was observed from baseline to week 6. The antigen specificity of the clonally expanded peripheral T cells was not determined.

To sequence the TCRbeta CDR3 region, genomic DNA was isolated from the sorted cells. TCRbeta CDR3 regions were sequenced using the immunoSEQ Assay. Entries here come from immuneACCESS through TCRdb and include only in-frame sequences with V and J called. Some clones fail to appear in such tables; in the studies checked, an unresolved V gene covers under half of the shortfall, and the cause of the remainder is unknown. The table for this sample lists over 95,000 clones; 91% of them were counted only once. Jointly, the top ten make up roughly 0.31% of the sample. Regarding this clone: The antigen it recognizes is unknown. No much larger clone exists at a distance of one base, and base qualities are not known.

Patients with autoimmune disease history or receiving systemic immunosuppression were excluded from the trial. Peripheral blood for TCR sequencing was drawn from every dose cohort at baseline, at cycle 4 day 1 and at cycle 7 day 1. Samples came from an open-label, multicenter, first-in-human phase I dose-escalation trial of ivuxolimab. Adults with locally advanced or metastatic melanoma, renal cell, hepatocellular, or head and neck squamous cell carcinoma were enrolled in the trial. Before TCR sequencing, CD4+ T cells and CD8+ T cells from peripheral blood were sorted into separate populations. For CDR1 and CDR2, the germline V gene (reference sequence) lists LNHDA and SQIVND. The V end gives up 6 bases and the J end 5 bases, leaving 8 bases in the junction not matched to a gene. The CDR3 holds 14 amino acids from the cysteine to the phenylalanine. Left in the record is the CDR3 DNA by itself, 42 bases read in frame from the first base.

Sample: CD4+ or CD8+ T cells sorted from blood, taken in a trial of the OX40 agonist ivuxolimab. The receptor was isolated from an adult with an advanced solid tumor such as melanoma, head and neck, liver or kidney cancer. Recombination joined TRBV19 with TRBJ2-5; a stretch of 8 junction bases matches TRBD2. The bases read TGTGCCAGTAGCACCGGGACTAGGAGGGAGACCCAGTACTTC. This gives the protein CASSTGTRRETQYF.